The 14 T cell receptor beta chains reported below all come from one sample, sequenced in a study of blood T cell repertoires in COVID-19 (dated by TCRdb to between 2020 and 2021). Libraries were constructed by the immunoSEQ multiplex PCR assay. This immuneACCESS table, as held by TCRdb, lists in-frame sequences with V and J called but not all clones. Of the missing ones, under half trace to an unresolved V gene in checked studies; the others have no known cause. This sample is represented by roughly 89,000 clones; roughly 80% of them were singletons. Jointly, the top ten make up around 15% of the sample. The specimen sequenced was peripheral blood. These receptors were obtained from a woman over 75 with acute or convalescent COVID-19.

The J gene is TRBJ2-5, the V gene TRBV20-1; TRBD2 matches 7 bases. Germline trimming cut 3 bases from V and 2 bases from J; bases unmatched to any gene: 12. The CDR3 is 16 amino acids. Germline V CDR1 and CDR2: DFQATT, SNEGSKA (reference sequence). In DNA, the CDR3 is TGCAGTGCTAGTGAACCGGGAGGAGCGGGGCAAGAGACCCAGTACTTC. This sequence encodes CSASEPGGAGQETQYF.

The chain recombines TRBV7-2 with TRBJ2-1, with 9 positions matching TRBD2. From germline, CDR1 is SGHTA and CDR2 FQGNSA. With 0 bases clipped from V and 8 bases from J, the junction kept 5 bases outside the gene matches. The CDR3 length is 15 residues. CDR3 nucleotides: TGTGCCAGCAGCTTAGCCGCGGGGGGGGATGATGAGCAGTTCTTC. Its translation is CASSLAAGGDDEQFF. Looking up the rest from reference TRBV7-2 and TRBJ2-1 gives the full variable domain: GAGVSQSPSNKVTEKGKDVELRCDPISGHTALYWYRQSLGQGLEFLIYFQGNSAPDKSGLPSDRFSAERTGGSVSTLTIQRTQQEDSAVYLCASSLAAGGDDEQFFGPGTRLTVL.

The chain combines TRBV19 with TRBJ2-2, with 8 nucleotides matching TRBD1. Trimming at V came to 9 bases and at J to 2 bases, leaving 11 bases not matched to a gene. This CDR3 spans 16 amino acids. Germline CDR1 reads LNHDA; CDR2 reads SQIVND (reference sequence). The CDR3 region is CASLSRTGRNTGELFF. The CDR3 nucleotides are TGTGCCAGCCTTTCTCGGACAGGGAGAAACACCGGGGAGCTGTTTTTT.

This sequence joins TRBV28 and TRBJ2-3; tentative D call: TRBD2 (5 bases). The germline CDR1 and CDR2 sequences are MDHEN and SYDVKM. V shed 7 bases and J shed 2 bases, with 13 bases lying between them. The length of the CDR3 is 14 residues. CDR3: CASTPPGDTDTQYF. The CDR3 DNA reads as TGTGCCAGCACCCCCCCCGGGGACACAGATACGCAGTATTTT.

The chain joins TRBV5-6 to TRBJ1-2; TRBD1 matches at 7 bases. Unmatched junction bases numbered 5, after V lost 0 bases and J lost 3 bases. Germline values: CDR1 SGHDT, CDR2 YYEEEE. This CDR3 region has 15 residues. CDR3 DNA sequence: TGTGCCAGCAGCTTGGAGGCAGGGGGGTACTATGGCTACACCTTC. Translating gives CASSLEAGGYYGYTF.

The chain links TRBV3-1 (or the pseudogene TRBV3-2) to TRBJ2-3; 12 bases map to TRBD2. This CDR3 is 18 amino acids long. Germline trimming cut 3 bases from V and 0 bases from J; bases unmatched to any gene: 7. The germline gives CDR1 LGHDT, CDR2 YNNKEL (reference sequence). The CDR3 spells CASSHGLAGRSSTDTQYF. CDR3 bases: TGTGCCAGCAGCCATGGACTAGCGGGGAGATCTAGCACAGATACGCAGTATTTT.

This sequence joins TRBV12-3 or TRBV12-4 and TRBJ2-2, with no clear D. CDR3 length: 13 residues. The V gene lost 3 bases and the J gene lost 3 bases, with 5 bases spanning the gap. DNA of the CDR3: TGTGCCAGCAGTTTGTTCGACACCGGGGAGCTGTTTTTT. Translation gives CASSLFDTGELFF.

The J gene is TRBJ2-4, the V gene TRBV7-2; D is uncertain. The CDR3 runs 14 residues. Germline V gives CDR1 SGHTA, CDR2 FQGNSA. V lost 3 bases, J lost 3 bases, and 9 bases lay in between. This CDR3 reads CASSLTGGKNIQYF. The CDR3 DNA follows: TGTGCCAGCAGCTTGACGGGTGGCAAAAACATTCAGTACTTC.

The chain employs TRBV4-1 and TRBJ2-3, with 9 bases fitting TRBD2. The CDR3 consists of 15 residues. The J segment lost 5 bases and the V segment lost 4 bases, leaving 7 bases of the junction unmatched. Germline lookup yields CDR1 MGHRA and CDR2 YSYEKL. Here the CDR3 DNA reads TGCGCCAGCAGCCCGATGGCGGGGGGGGGAGATACGCAGTATTTT. It yields the protein CASSPMAGGGDTQYF.

This clone was counted between two and nine times. The chain uses TRBV5-1 and TRBJ1-3; D not certain. The germline CDR1 and CDR2 sequences are SGHRS and YFSETQ. V was shortened by 4 bases and J by 3 bases, with 17 bases between the two germline ends. CDR3 length: 16 amino acids. CDR3 protein: CASSALEENLGNTIYF. The CDR3 coding sequence is TGCGCCAGCAGCGCCTTAGAGGAAAACCTTGGAAACACCATATATTTT.

This clone was detected a few times. DNA of the CDR3: TGTGCCACCAGTGGAGGGAAGGCGCGGGGCACAGATACGCAGTATTTT. This codes for CATSGGKARGTDTQYF. The chain combines TRBV24-1 with TRBJ2-3; a weak D match, TRBD2 (5 bases). CDR3 length: 16 amino acids. Between the trimmed V and J ends, which lost 5 bases and 1 base, there was a span of 15 bases. Germline V lookup: CDR1 KGHDR, CDR2 SFDVKD.

The chain employs TRBV11-1 and TRBJ1-1; D is unclear. The CDR3 covers 14 residues. Germline V CDR1 and CDR2: SGHAT, FQDESV (reference sequence). The V end was cut by 3 bases, the J end by 4 bases, with 12 bases between. The CDR3 coding sequence is TGTGCCAGCAGCTTCCAAGGGCGGGTCACTGAAGCTTTCTTT. Translating gives CASSFQGRVTEAFF.

This clone has just one count. This rearrangement joins TRBV9 to TRBJ2-7; TRBD2 might be the D (5 bases). Germline values: CDR1 SGDLS, CDR2 YYNGEE. The CDR3 is 16 residues long. The germline V and J ends were trimmed by 4 bases and 2 bases, with 19 bases remaining between them. The DNA of the CDR3 is TGTGCCAGCAGCCCGGACTTTGAATTCCTGGCCTACGAGCAGTACTTC. Translation gives CASSPDFEFLAYEQYF.

The CDR3: CAIRQGAHDGYTF. The CDR3 nucleotides are TGTGCCATCAGGCAGGGGGCTCATGATGGCTACACCTTC. The rearrangement links TRBV10-3 to TRBJ1-2, with TRBD1 matching over 8 bases. The CDR3 has 13 amino acids. J gave up 6 bases and V 6 bases, and 6 bases lay outside the gene matches. Germline V gene sequence: CDR1 ENHRY, CDR2 SYGVKD.